This T cell receptor (beta chain) was sequenced for a study of identical twins. This clonotype turned up a few times. Addition of a universal primer site occurred through template switching, and cDNA carried unique molecular identifiers. TCRdb reprocessed the 5' RACE reads via MiXCR and lists one record per CDR3 protein. The sample lists about 240,000 distinct CDR3 sequences; roughly 10% were seen once. V lost 0 bases, J lost 4 bases, and 13 bases lay in between. The CDR3 is 15 amino acids. Germline V gene sequence: CDR1 SGDLS, CDR2 YYNGEE. The V gene is TRBV9, the J gene TRBJ2-5; unclear D gene. This TCR derives from a man in his fifties or sixties in good health. Specimen: memory T cells sorted from blood. The CDR3 sequence: CASSVEEGRIETQYF. CDR3 DNA: TGTGCCAGCAGCGTAGAAGAAGGCCGGATAGAGACCCAGTACTTC.